These T cell receptor beta chains were read from a single sample in a study of blood T cells in healthy people across ages. TCRdb fed the 5' RACE reads into MiXCR, producing one record per CDR3 protein. Of more than 650,000 distinct CDR3 sequences listed, approximately 22% are singletons. Specimen: blood. All receptors come from a man in his 70s in good health. The CDR3 runs from the conserved cysteine through the conserved F or W. A D gene is named only where the DNA matches it firmly. Clone size, where shown, is once, few, many, or a class for clones that have expanded.

d_call,v_call,j_call,clone_size,cdr3_aa,cdr3_nt
NA,TRBV5-1,TRBJ2-7,NA,CASSGELEDYEQYF,TGCGCCAGCTCGGGGGAACTTGAGGATTACGAGCAGTACTTC
NA,TRBV7-2,TRBJ1-4,NA,CASSLAGTSSLANEKLFF,TGTGCCAGCAGCTTAGCGGGGACATCAAGTCTTGCTAATGAAAAACTGTTTTTT
NA,TRBV3-1,TRBJ2-5,few,CASSPGLPSTAQYF,TGTGCCAGCAGCCCGGGACTGCCCTCGACCGCGCAGTACTTC
NA,TRBV29-1,TRBJ2-7,few,CSVASTSANEQYF,TGCAGCGTTGCCTCTACTTCGGCAAACGAGCAGTACTTC
NA,TRBV12-3/TRBV12-4,TRBJ1-4,few,CASSFERIPNEKLFF,TGTGCCAGCAGTTTTGAGAGGATACCTAATGAAAAACTGTTTTTT
NA,TRBV11-2,TRBJ1-6,many,CASSFGGPNSPLHF,TGTGCCAGCAGCTTTGGGGGACCGAATTCACCCCTCCACTTT
NA,TRBV7-2,TRBJ1-1,NA,CASSGGRTEAFF,TGTGCCAGCAGTGGGGGGAGAACTGAAGCTTTCTTT
NA,TRBV11-2,TRBJ2-3,few,CASSLGSSRAGDTQYF,TGTGCCAGCAGCTTAGGGTCTAGTCGTGCCGGAGATACGCAGTATTTT
NA,TRBV24-1,TRBJ2-3,NA,CATSLGRGASTDTQYF,TGTGCCACCAGCCTAGGTCGGGGAGCGAGCACAGATACGCAGTATTTT
NA,TRBV12-3/TRBV12-4,TRBJ2-5,NA,CASTPRTREKETQYF,TGTGCCAGCACCCCAAGAACCCGGGAAAAAGAGACCCAGTACTTC
NA,TRBV29-1,TRBJ2-1,many,CSVDGGYNEQFF,TGCAGCGTTGACGGGGGCTACAATGAGCAGTTCTTC
TRBD2,TRBV20-1,TRBJ2-5,few,CSAGVSGVGTQYF,TGCAGTGCTGGAGTGAGCGGGGTAGGGACCCAGTACTTC
NA,TRBV5-1,TRBJ1-2,NA,CASSLDAIYGYTF,TGCGCCAGCAGCTTAGACGCGATCTATGGCTACACCTTC
TRBD2,TRBV9,TRBJ2-5,NA,CASSVGVAGDALETQYF,TGTGCCAGCAGCGTAGGGGTAGCGGGAGATGCGTTAGAGACCCAGTACTTC
NA,TRBV12-3/TRBV12-4,TRBJ1-1,many,CASSQSTGNTEAFF,TGTGCCAGCAGCCAATCGACAGGGAACACTGAAGCTTTCTTT
NA,TRBV9,TRBJ2-3,few,CASSATGTGTDTQYF,TGTGCCAGCAGCGCTACCGGGACCGGTACAGATACGCAGTATTTT
TRBD1,TRBV7-8,TRBJ1-2,few,CASSSTRGRFGYTF,TGTGCCAGCAGCTCTACCAGGGGGCGCTTTGGCTACACCTTC
NA,TRBV20-1,TRBJ2-1,NA,CSARGGHRSDEQFF,TGCAGTGCTAGAGGGGGACACCGTTCGGATGAGCAGTTCTTC
NA,TRBV29-1,TRBJ1-4,NA,CSVGRDGEKLFF,TGCAGCGTTGGAAGGGATGGAGAAAAACTGTTTTTT
TRBD1,TRBV20-1,TRBJ2-7,NA,CSASPQGFSYEQYF,TGCAGTGCTAGTCCACAGGGGTTCTCCTACGAGCAGTACTTC
NA,TRBV12-3/TRBV12-4,TRBJ1-2,NA,CASSPNWSYTF,TGTGCCAGCAGTCCGAATTGGAGCTACACCTTC
TRBD1,TRBV7-3,TRBJ2-1,few,CASSPADRTRYNEQFF,TGTGCCAGCAGCCCCGCGGACAGGACACGCTACAATGAGCAGTTCTTC
NA,TRBV14,TRBJ1-1,NA,CASSPELHTEAFF,TGTGCCAGCAGCCCAGAGCTCCACACTGAAGCTTTCTTT
NA,TRBV5-8,TRBJ2-3,NA,CASSFGRYWGTDTQYF,TGTGCCAGCAGCTTTGGCCGGTATTGGGGGACAGATACGCAGTATTTT
TRBD1,TRBV15,TRBJ1-6,NA,CATGTGDSPLHF,TGTGCCACCGGGACAGGGGATTCACCCCTCCACTTT
NA,TRBV11-2,TRBJ2-1,few,CASSLFTFNEQFF,TGTGCCAGCAGCTTATTTACTTTTAATGAGCAGTTCTTC
NA,TRBV2,TRBJ1-2,NA,CASSHRGYTF,TGTGCCAGTTCACATAGGGGCTACACCTTC